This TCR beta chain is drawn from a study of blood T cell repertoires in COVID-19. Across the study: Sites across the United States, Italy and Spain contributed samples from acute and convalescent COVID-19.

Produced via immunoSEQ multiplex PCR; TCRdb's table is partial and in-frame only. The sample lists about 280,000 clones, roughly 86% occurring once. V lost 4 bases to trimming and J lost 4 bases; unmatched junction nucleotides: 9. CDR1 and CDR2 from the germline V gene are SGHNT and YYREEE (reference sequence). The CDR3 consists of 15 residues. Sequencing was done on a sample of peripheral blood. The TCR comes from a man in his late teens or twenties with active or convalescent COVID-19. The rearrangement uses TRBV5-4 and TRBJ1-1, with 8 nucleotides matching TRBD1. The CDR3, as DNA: TGTGCCAGCAGCCAACGACAGGGGAGCGGCACTGAAGCTTTCTTT. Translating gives CASSQRQGSGTEAFF.